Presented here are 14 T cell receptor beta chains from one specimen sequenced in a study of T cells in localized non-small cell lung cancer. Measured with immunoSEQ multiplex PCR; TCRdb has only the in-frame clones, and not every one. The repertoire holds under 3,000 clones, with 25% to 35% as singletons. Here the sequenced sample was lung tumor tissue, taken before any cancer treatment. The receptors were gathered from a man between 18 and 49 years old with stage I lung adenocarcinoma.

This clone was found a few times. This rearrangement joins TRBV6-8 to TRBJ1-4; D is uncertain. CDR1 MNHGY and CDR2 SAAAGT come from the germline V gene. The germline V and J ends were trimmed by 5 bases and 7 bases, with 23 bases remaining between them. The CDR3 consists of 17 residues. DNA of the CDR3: TGTGCCAGCAGTCCCTTCCTCGGGTCGGCGCGCCCTGAAAAACTGTTTTTT. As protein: CASSPFLGSARPEKLFF.

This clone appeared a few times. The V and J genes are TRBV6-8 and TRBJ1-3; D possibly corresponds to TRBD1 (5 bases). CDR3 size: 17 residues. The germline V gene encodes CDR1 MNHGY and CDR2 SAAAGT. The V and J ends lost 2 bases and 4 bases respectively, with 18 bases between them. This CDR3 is CASSYARTGLGGNTIYF. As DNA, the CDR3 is TGTGCCAGCAGTTACGCCCGTACAGGATTGGGGGGAAACACCATATATTTT.

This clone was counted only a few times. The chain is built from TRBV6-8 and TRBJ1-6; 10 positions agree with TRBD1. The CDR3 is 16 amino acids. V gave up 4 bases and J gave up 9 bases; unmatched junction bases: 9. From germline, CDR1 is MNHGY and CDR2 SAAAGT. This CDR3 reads CASSSAGTGVTSPLHF. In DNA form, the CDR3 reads TGTGCCAGCAGTTCAGCCGGGACAGGGGTAACTTCACCCCTCCACTTT.

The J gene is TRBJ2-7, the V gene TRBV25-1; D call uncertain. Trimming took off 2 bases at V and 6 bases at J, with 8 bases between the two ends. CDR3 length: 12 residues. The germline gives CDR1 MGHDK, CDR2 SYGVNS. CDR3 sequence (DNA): TGTGCCAGCAGTGAAATAGGTATCGAGCAGTACTTC. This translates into CASSEIGIEQYF.

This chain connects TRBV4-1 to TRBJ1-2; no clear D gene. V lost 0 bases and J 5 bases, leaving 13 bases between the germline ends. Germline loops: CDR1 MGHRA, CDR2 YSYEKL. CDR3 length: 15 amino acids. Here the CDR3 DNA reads TGCGCCAGCAGCCAAGATCTGAGTCTTGTGTATGGCTACACCTTC. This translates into CASSQDLSLVYGYTF.

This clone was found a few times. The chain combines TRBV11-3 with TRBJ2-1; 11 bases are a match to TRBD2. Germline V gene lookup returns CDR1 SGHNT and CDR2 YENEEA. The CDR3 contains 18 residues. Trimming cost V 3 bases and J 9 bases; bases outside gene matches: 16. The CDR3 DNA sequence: TGTGCCAGCAGCTTCTCTTCTAGCGGGGGGTATTCGTCACGTGAGCAGTTCTTC. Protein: CASSFSSSGGYSSREQFF.

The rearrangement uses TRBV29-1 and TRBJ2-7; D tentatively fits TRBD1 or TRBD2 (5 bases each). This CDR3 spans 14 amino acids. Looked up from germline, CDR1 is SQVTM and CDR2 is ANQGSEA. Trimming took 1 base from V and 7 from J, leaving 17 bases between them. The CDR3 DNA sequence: TGCAGCGTTGAAGGGCCCTTCTTCGGGGCGGAGCAGTACTTC. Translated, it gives CSVEGPFFGAEQYF.

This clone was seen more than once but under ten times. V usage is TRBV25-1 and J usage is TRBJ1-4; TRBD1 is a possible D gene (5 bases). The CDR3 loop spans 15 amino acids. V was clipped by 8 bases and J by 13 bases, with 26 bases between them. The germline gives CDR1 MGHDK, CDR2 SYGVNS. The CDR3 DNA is TGTGCCAGCGACATCAGGGAAGGGGTAATTTCTGGACTGTTTTTT. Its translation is CASDIREGVISGLFF. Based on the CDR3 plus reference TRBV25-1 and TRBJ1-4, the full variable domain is EADIYQTPRYLVIGTGKKITLECSQTMGHDKMYWYQQDPGMELHLIHYSYGVNSTEKGDLSSESTVSRIRTEHFPLTLESARPSHTSQYLCASDIREGVISGLFFGSGTQLSVL.

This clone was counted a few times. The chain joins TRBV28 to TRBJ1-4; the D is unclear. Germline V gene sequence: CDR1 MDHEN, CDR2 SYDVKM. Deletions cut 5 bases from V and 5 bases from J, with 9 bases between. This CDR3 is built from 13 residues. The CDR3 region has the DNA TGTGCCAGCAGTCCCGGGATAAATGAAAAACTGTTTTTT. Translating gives CASSPGINEKLFF.

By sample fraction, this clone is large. CDR3 nucleotides: TGTGCCAGCGCCGGGACAGGGGGCCGGGACGAGCAGTACTTC. Translated: CASAGTGGRDEQYF. The chain carries TRBV11-3 and TRBJ2-7; TRBD1 agrees at 12 bases. This CDR3 region has 14 residues. Germline trimming cut 8 bases from V and 5 bases from J; bases unmatched to any gene: 7. Germline loops: CDR1 SGHNT, CDR2 YENEEA.

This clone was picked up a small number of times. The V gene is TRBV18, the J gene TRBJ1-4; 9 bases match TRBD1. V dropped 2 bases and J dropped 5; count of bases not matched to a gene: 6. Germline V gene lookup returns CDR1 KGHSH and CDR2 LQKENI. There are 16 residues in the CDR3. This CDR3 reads CASSPGQGMGNEKLFF. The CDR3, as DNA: TGTGCCAGCTCACCAGGACAGGGGATGGGGAATGAAAAACTGTTTTTT. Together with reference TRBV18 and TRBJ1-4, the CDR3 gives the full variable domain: NAGVMQNPRHLVRRRGQEARLRCSPMKGHSHVYWYRQLPEEGLKFMVYLQKENIIDESGMPKERFSAEFPKEGPSILRIQQVVRGDSAAYFCASSPGQGMGNEKLFFGSGTQLSVL.

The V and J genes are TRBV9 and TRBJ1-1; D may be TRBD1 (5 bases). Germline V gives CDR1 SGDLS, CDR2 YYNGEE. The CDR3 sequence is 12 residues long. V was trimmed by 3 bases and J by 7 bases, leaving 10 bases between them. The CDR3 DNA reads TGTGCCAGCAGCGCCGAGAGGGGTGAAGCTTTCTTT. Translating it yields CASSAERGEAFF.

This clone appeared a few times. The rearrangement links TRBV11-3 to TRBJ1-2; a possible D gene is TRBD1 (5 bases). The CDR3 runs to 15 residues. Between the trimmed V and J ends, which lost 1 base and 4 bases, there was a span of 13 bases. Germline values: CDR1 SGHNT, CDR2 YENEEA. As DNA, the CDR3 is TGTGCCAGCAGCTTAGTCGGGGCCGGACCCTATGGCTACACCTTC. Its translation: CASSLVGAGPYGYTF.

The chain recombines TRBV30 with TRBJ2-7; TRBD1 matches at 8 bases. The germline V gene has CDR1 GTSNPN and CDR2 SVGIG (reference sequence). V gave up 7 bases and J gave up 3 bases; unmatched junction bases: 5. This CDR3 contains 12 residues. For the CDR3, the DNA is TGTGCCTTGGACAGGGAAGGCTACGAGCAGTACTTC. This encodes CALDREGYEQYF.